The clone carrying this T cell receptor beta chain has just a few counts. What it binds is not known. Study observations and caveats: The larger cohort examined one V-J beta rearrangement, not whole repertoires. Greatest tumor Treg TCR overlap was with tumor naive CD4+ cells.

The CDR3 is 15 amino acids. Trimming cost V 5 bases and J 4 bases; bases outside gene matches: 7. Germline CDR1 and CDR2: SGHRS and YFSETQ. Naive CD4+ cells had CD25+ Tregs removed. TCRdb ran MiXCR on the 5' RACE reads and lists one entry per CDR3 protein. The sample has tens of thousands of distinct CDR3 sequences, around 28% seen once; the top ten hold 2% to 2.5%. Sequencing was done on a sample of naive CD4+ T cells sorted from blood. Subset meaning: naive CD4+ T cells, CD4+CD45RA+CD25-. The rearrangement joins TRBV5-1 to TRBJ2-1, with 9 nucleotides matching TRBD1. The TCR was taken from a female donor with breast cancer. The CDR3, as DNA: TGCGCCAGCAGATCCGGGACAGGGCTTTACAATGAGCAGTTCTTC. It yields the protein CASRSGTGLYNEQFF.